A selection of T cell receptor beta chains follows, all from one sample in a study of T cell responses to AZD1222 COVID-19 vaccine. The assay was immunoSEQ multiplex PCR, and TCRdb's table has in-frame clones only and misses some. Of 57,000 or so clones listed, about 85% are singletons. Sequenced material: peripheral blood, taken on day 0 of MenACWY control vaccination. These receptors were obtained from an adult in good health. The CDR3 runs from the conserved cysteine through the conserved F or W. A D gene is named only where the DNA matches it firmly. The size of a clone is reported for some rows only, either as once, few or many, or as a class for expanded clones.

size	J	D	V	DNA	CDR3
once	TRBJ2-3	.	TRBV5-4	TGTGCCACCAGGGCCAGCGGAAGCACAGATACGCAGTATTTT	CATRASGSTDTQYF
.	TRBJ1-3	.	TRBV6-6	TGTGCCAGCAGTCTCGACACAGGTGGAAACACCATATATTTT	CASSLDTGGNTIYF
once	TRBJ2-1	.	TRBV2	TGTGCCAGCAGGCCGCCCGGCGGGGTACACAATGAGCAGTTCTTC	CASRPPGGVHNEQFF
.	TRBJ1-5	.	TRBV28	TGTGCCAGCAGTTTGGGACAAGGTCAGCCCCAGCATTTT	CASSLGQGQPQHF
.	TRBJ1-2	.	TRBV5-4	TGTGCCAGCAGCTTGCGCGGGGAAATCTATGGCTACACCTTC	CASSLRGEIYGYTF
.	TRBJ1-4	.	TRBV9	TGTGCCAGCAGCGTAGGCAGTTTTGAAAAACTGTTTTTT	CASSVGSFEKLFF
few	TRBJ2-2	.	TRBV28	TGTGCCAGCAGTTTGCTGGATGAGGCCACCGGGGAGCTGTTTTTT	CASSLLDEATGELFF
once	TRBJ2-2	.	TRBV7-2	TGTGCCAGCAGCTTGTCCGCTCACGGGGACACCGGGGAGCTGTTTTTT	CASSLSAHGDTGELFF
.	TRBJ2-7	TRBD2	TRBV5-1	TGCGCCAGCAGCTTGGACAGCGGGAGTATGTACGAGCAGTACTTC	CASSLDSGSMYEQYF
.	TRBJ2-7	.	TRBV14	TGTGCCAGCAGCCAAGATTTTGGGGAGCAGTACTTC	CASSQDFGEQYF
.	TRBJ1-3	TRBD1	TRBV5-1	TGCGCCAGCAGCTTGACAGGGGGCGGAAACACCATATATTTT	CASSLTGGGNTIYF
.	TRBJ1-2	.	TRBV28	TGTGCCAGCAGTTCCCAGGGACGCATCTATGGCTACACCTTC	CASSSQGRIYGYTF
.	TRBJ2-7	.	TRBV9	TGTGCCAGCAGCGTAGATCCGAGTCCCTACGAGCAGTACTTC	CASSVDPSPYEQYF
.	TRBJ1-1	.	TRBV20-1	TGCAGTGCTAGTCTAAGAGCGGGGCGGGAGGCTTTCTTT	CSASLRAGREAFF
.	TRBJ1-6	.	TRBV11-2	TGTGCCAGCAGCTTAAGTCAGACTTATTCACCCCTCCACTTT	CASSLSQTYSPLHF
.	TRBJ2-1	.	TRBV6-6	TGTGCCAGCAGTAGGAGACTGAACAATGAGCAGTTCTTC	CASSRRLNNEQFF
.	TRBJ1-6	.	TRBV25-1	TGTGCCAGCAGTGAGAGCTCCTATAATTCACCCCTCCACTTT	CASSESSYNSPLHF
few	TRBJ2-1	.	TRBV6-5	TGTGCCAGCAGTTACTCTCTACGGAGCTCCTACAATGAGCAGTTCTTC	CASSYSLRSSYNEQFF